This passage covers 32 T cell receptor beta chains from one sample sequenced in a study of cytomegalovirus exposure and HLA in healthy donors (TCRdb year 2017). Receptor libraries were prepared by the immunoSEQ multiplex PCR assay. For the multiplex PCR, a mixture combining 60 forward primers for TCR Vbeta segments and 13 reverse primers for TCR Jbeta segments was used. As stored in TCRdb, this immuneACCESS dataset retains in-frame rearrangements with V and J assigned. A fraction of the clones does not appear; measured against another copy, unresolved V genes explain less than half of the discrepancy, and the remainder lacks a known reason. This sample gives more than 85,000 clones in total; more than 75% of them show up just once. The ten largest make up about 4.2% of the sample. Input material: PBMCs. The receptors were sampled from a woman between 45 and 65 years old in good health and CMV-seropositive.

V gene TRBV19 combines with J gene TRBJ2-1; D is ambiguous. Germline lookup yields CDR1 LNHDA and CDR2 SQIVND (reference sequence). This CDR3 has 14 amino acids. V was pared by 3 bases and J by 10 bases, with 16 bases between. CDR3 sequence: CASSIGPASREQFF. DNA of the CDR3: TGTGCCAGTAGTATTGGTCCAGCGTCGAGGGAGCAGTTCTTC.

The chain is built from TRBV9 and TRBJ2-5; TRBD2 matches 12 bases. Trimming at V came to 4 bases and at J to 2 bases, leaving 6 bases not matched to a gene. Germline CDR1 SGDLS, CDR2 YYNGEE. The length of the CDR3 is 16 residues. In nucleotides, the CDR3 is TGTGCCAGCAGCAACCGACTAGCGGGAGAACAAGAGACCCAGTACTTC. It codes for CASSNRLAGEQETQYF.

CDR3 sequence (DNA): TGTGCCAGCAGTTACACAGCAGGTACAGATACGCAGTATTTT. The encoded protein is CASSYTAGTDTQYF. The rearrangement uses TRBV6-5 and TRBJ2-3; D remains unclear. CDR1 and CDR2 (germline): MNHEY, SVGAGI. V gave up 2 bases and J gave up 3 bases, with 9 bases separating them. This CDR3 has 14 residues.

The V and J genes are TRBV7-9 and TRBJ1-1, with no clear D. Germline CDR1 reads SEHNR; CDR2 reads FQNEAQ (reference sequence). The CDR3 extends over 12 amino acids. Trimming took off 1 base at V and 8 bases at J, with 8 bases between the two ends. The DNA for the CDR3 is TGTGCCAGCAGCTTAGTTCAGGCCGAAGCTTTCTTT. Its protein product is CASSLVQAEAFF. Full variable domain (remainder filled in from reference TRBV7-9 and TRBJ1-1): DTGVSQNPRHKITKRGQNVTFRCDPISEHNRLYWYRQTLGQGPEFLTYFQNEAQLEKSRLLSDRFSAERPKGSFSTLEIQRTEQGDSAMYLCASSLVQAEAFFGQGTRLTVV.

The gene calls are TRBV7-9 and TRBJ1-1, with D hard to call. This CDR3 has 15 residues. The V end was cut by 2 bases, the J end by 0 bases, with 10 bases between. CDR1 is SEHNR and CDR2 is FQNEAQ in the germline V gene (reference sequence). CDR3 residues: CASSLPGHLNTEAFF. CDR3 nucleotides: TGTGCCAGCAGCTTACCAGGCCATTTGAACACTGAAGCTTTCTTT. Variable domain in full (rest from reference TRBV7-9 and TRBJ1-1): DTGVSQNPRHKITKRGQNVTFRCDPISEHNRLYWYRQTLGQGPEFLTYFQNEAQLEKSRLLSDRFSAERPKGSFSTLEIQRTEQGDSAMYLCASSLPGHLNTEAFFGQGTRLTVV.

V usage is TRBV6-1 and J usage is TRBJ2-7, with 8 nucleotides matching TRBD1. The CDR3 is made up of 17 amino acids. V lost 0 bases, J lost 3 bases, and 10 bases stayed unmatched. CDR1 is MNHNS, CDR2 SASEGT, per germline. CDR3 nucleotide sequence: TGTGCCAGCAGTGAAGCTGTCGGGACAGGTTACGACTACGAGCAGTACTTC. This sequence encodes CASSEAVGTGYDYEQYF.

This clone has just a few counts. This rearrangement joins TRBV25-1 to TRBJ2-7; 11 bases align to TRBD1. Trimming took 1 base from V and 0 from J; bases not matched to a gene: 5. Germline lookup yields CDR1 MGHDK and CDR2 SYGVNS. The CDR3 runs to 17 residues. The CDR3 DNA follows: TGTGCCAGCAGTGAATCGTTAGGGACAGGGGGCTCCTACGAGCAGTACTTC. This encodes CASSESLGTGGSYEQYF.

The chain employs TRBV2 and TRBJ1-2; D uncertain. Germline V gene lookup returns CDR1 SNHLY and CDR2 FYNNEI. V was clipped by 6 bases and J by 8 bases, with 10 bases between them. CDR3 size: 11 residues. The CDR3 coding sequence is TGTGCCAGCAGGACTGCCGAGGGCTACACCTTC. It specifies CASRTAEGYTF.

The chain links TRBV18 to TRBJ2-2; D gene ambiguous. V lost 2 bases and J lost 2, with 15 bases in between. Germline assignment: CDR1 KGHSH and CDR2 LQKENI. The CDR3 spans 17 residues. The CDR3 DNA sequence: TGTGCCAGCTCACCAACAGTTTCTCAAATTAACACCGGGGAGCTGTTTTTT. Protein: CASSPTVSQINTGELFF.

The rearrangement joins TRBV12-5 to TRBJ1-4; maybe TRBD1 (5 bases). CDR3 length: 13 amino acids. Germline values: CDR1 LGHNT, CDR2 FRNRAP. Between the trimmed V and J ends, which lost 2 bases and 9 bases, there was a span of 10 bases. As DNA, the CDR3 is TGTGCTAGTGGTTTGAGCGGGGGTCAAAAACTGTTTTTT. It encodes CASGLSGGQKLFF. The complete variable domain, with remaining parts taken from reference TRBV12-5 and TRBJ1-4, reads DARVTQTPRHKVTEMGQEVTMRCQPILGHNTVFWYRQTMMQGLELLAYFRNRAPLDDSGMPKDRFSAEMPDATLATLKIQPSEPRDSAVYFCASGLSGGQKLFFGSGTQLSVL.

CDR3 sequence reads: CASSESTGGAYGYTF. CDR3 DNA: TGCGCCAGCAGTGAGTCGACAGGGGGCGCCTATGGCTACACCTTC. This chain joins TRBV10-2 and TRBJ1-2; 10 nucleotides line up with TRBD1. There are 15 residues in the CDR3. Germline V gene data show CDR1 as WSHSY and CDR2 as SAAADI. J lost 4 bases, V lost 0 bases, and 2 bases had no gene match.

This clone was counted only a few times. The genes are TRBV19 and TRBJ2-7; TRBD2 aligns across 7 bases. Germline V gives CDR1 LNHDA, CDR2 SQIVND (reference sequence). The CDR3 loop spans 13 amino acids. With V trimmed by 5 bases and J by 6 bases, 7 bases remained unmatched. CDR3 in DNA: TGTGCCAGTAGTCTCGGGGGGTTCGCCGAGCAGTACTTC. It encodes CASSLGGFAEQYF.

The count of this clone is one. This chain connects TRBV30 to TRBJ2-1; 8 positions agree with TRBD2. The CDR3 is made up of 15 amino acids. Losses at the gene ends were 3 bases for V and 6 bases for J; bases not matched to a gene: 10. The germline V gene encodes CDR1 GTSNPN and CDR2 SVGIG (reference sequence). The CDR3: CAWRLGLDNRNEQFF. The DNA for the CDR3 is TGTGCCTGGAGACTGGGACTAGACAATCGCAATGAGCAGTTCTTC. Full variable domain (remainder filled in from reference TRBV30 and TRBJ2-1): SQTIHQWPATLVQPVGSPLSLECTVEGTSNPNLYWYRQAAGRGLQLLFYSVGIGQISSEVPQNLSASRPQDRQFILSSKKLLLSDSGFYLCAWRLGLDNRNEQFFGPGTRLTVL.

The rearrangement links TRBV7-3 to TRBJ2-5; the D gene is possibly TRBD1 (6 bases). V was clipped by 2 bases and J by 3 bases, with 10 bases between them. Germline assignment: CDR1 SGHTA and CDR2 FQGTGA. This CDR3 region has 14 residues. In DNA, the CDR3 is TGTGCCAGCAGCTTAGGGCCAGGGGAAGAGACCCAGTACTTC. Protein sequence: CASSLGPGEETQYF.

The gene calls are TRBV2 and TRBJ2-5; perhaps TRBD2 as D (6 bases). Trimming left V 4 bases short and J 5 bases short, with 11 bases between. This CDR3 has 13 amino acids. CDR1 and CDR2 from the germline V gene are SNHLY and FYNNEI. The CDR3 DNA reads TGTGCCAGCAGTGGGGAGGTTCGGGAGACCCAGTACTTC. Translation: CASSGEVRETQYF.

The chain is built from TRBV7-8 and TRBJ2-5; 12 bases are shared with TRBD2. Germline V gene sequence: CDR1 SGHVS, CDR2 FQNEAQ. Unmatched junction bases numbered 5, after V lost 3 bases and J lost 3 bases. CDR3 length equals 16 residues. DNA of the CDR3: TGTGCCAGCAGCTTGCTCCGGACTAGCGGGGAAGAGACCCAGTACTTC. This translates into CASSLLRTSGEETQYF.

Only a few counts were recorded for this clone. The chain couples TRBV5-6 to TRBJ1-6, with 9 bases aligning to TRBD1. This CDR3 has 16 amino acids. The V gene end was trimmed by 5 bases and the J gene end by 3 bases; junction bases not matched to a gene: 6. The germline V gene has CDR1 SGHDT and CDR2 YYEEEE. Written as DNA, the CDR3 is TGTGCCAGCAGTGGGGGACAGGGCCTCTATAATTCACCCCTCCACTTT. It yields the protein CASSGGQGLYNSPLHF.

The genes are TRBV5-1 and TRBJ2-1; tentatively, D is TRBD2 (6 bases). Per germline, CDR1 SGHRS and CDR2 YFSETQ. This CDR3 comprises 13 residues. The V gene lost 7 bases and the J gene lost 0 bases, with 8 bases spanning the gap. CDR3 nucleotide sequence: TGCGCCAGCGGGACTGCCTCCTACAATGAGCAGTTCTTC. Its protein is CASGTASYNEQFF.

The table lists this clone with a count of one. The chain links TRBV4-1 to TRBJ1-1; D not resolved. The V end was cut by 4 bases, the J end by 0 bases, with 9 bases between. The CDR3 length is 14 residues. Germline CDR1 and CDR2: MGHRA and YSYEKL. CDR3 nucleotide sequence: TGCGCCAGCAGCCCCAGACTGCTGAACACTGAAGCTTTCTTT. It is translated as CASSPRLLNTEAFF.

This clone showed up just once. The genes are TRBV11-2 and TRBJ1-2, with D possibly being TRBD1 (6 bases). The V gene lost 5 bases and the J gene lost 1 base, with 11 bases spanning the gap. CDR1 and CDR2 (germline): SGHAT, FQNNGV. CDR3 length: 14 residues. The CDR3 loop is CASSPDRYNYGYTF. The CDR3 DNA reads as TGTGCCAGCAGCCCGGACAGATATAACTATGGCTACACCTTC.

This chain uses TRBV11-2 with TRBJ2-3; 7 bases map to TRBD2. The germline gives CDR1 SGHAT, CDR2 FQNNGV. The CDR3 covers 15 residues. V was clipped by 5 bases and J by 6 bases; unmatched bases: 11. The CDR3 DNA reads as TGTGCCAGCAGCCATGGGGCGGGAGTCACGGATACGCAGTATTTT. Translated: CASSHGAGVTDTQYF. Combining the CDR3 with reference TRBV11-2 and TRBJ2-3 gives the whole variable domain EAGVAQSPRYKIIEKRQSVAFWCNPISGHATLYWYQQILGQGPKLLIQFQNNGVVDDSQLPKDRFSAERLKGVDSTLKIQPAKLEDSAVYLCASSHGAGVTDTQYFGPGTRLTVL.

V usage is TRBV5-1 and J usage is TRBJ1-2; 7 bases fit TRBD1. Germline values: CDR1 SGHRS, CDR2 YFSETQ. V lost 5 bases, J lost 4 bases, and 14 bases stayed unmatched. The CDR3 has 16 residues. This CDR3 is CASSSKGVTGTYGYTF. In DNA, the CDR3 is TGCGCCAGCAGTTCGAAGGGGGTGACAGGGACCTATGGCTACACCTTC.

This rearrangement joins TRBV2 to TRBJ2-2, with D possibly being TRBD2 (8 bases). There are 15 residues in the CDR3. CDR1 is SNHLY and CDR2 is FYNNEI in the germline V gene. With 11 bases removed from V and 4 bases from J, the gap between germline ends came to 20 bases. CDR3 loop: CASEGAGGFTGELFF. The CDR3 DNA sequence: TGTGCCTCGGAGGGGGCGGGAGGTTTCACCGGGGAGCTGTTTTTT.

This chain connects TRBV4-1 to TRBJ2-7; D possibly corresponds to TRBD1 (5 bases). This CDR3 is 13 amino acids long. From germline, CDR1 is MGHRA and CDR2 YSYEKL. With 4 bases removed from V and 2 bases from J, the gap between germline ends came to 9 bases. The chain's CDR3 is CASSPQATYEQYF. The CDR3 DNA follows: TGCGCCAGCAGCCCACAGGCGACCTACGAGCAGTACTTC.

This clone has only a few counts. The chain couples TRBV6-1 to TRBJ2-3, with D unresolved. The CDR3 runs to 16 residues. The germline V and J ends were trimmed by 1 base and 2 bases, with 13 bases remaining between them. Germline V gene lookup returns CDR1 MNHNS and CDR2 SASEGT. CDR3: CASSEEALPSTDTQYF. In nucleotides, the CDR3 is TGTGCCAGCAGTGAAGAAGCCCTCCCCTCCACAGATACGCAGTATTTT.

The CDR3 region is CAWSSYSGSMNTEAFF. The CDR3 DNA reads TGTGCCTGGAGCTCCTATTCGGGGAGCATGAACACTGAAGCTTTCTTT. The chain carries TRBV30 and TRBJ1-1; D gene unclear. Germline V CDR1 and CDR2: GTSNPN, SVGIG (reference sequence). The CDR3 is 16 amino acids. With 3 bases removed from V and 0 bases from J, the gap between germline ends came to 17 bases.

There are a few counts of this clone. For the CDR3, the DNA is TGTGCCAGCAGCCCCTCCCCGATCCAAGGGGCTCTCAGGGGCACTGAAGCTTTCTTT. This gives the protein CASSPSPIQGALRGTEAFF. The gene calls are TRBV7-8 and TRBJ1-1; possibly TRBD1 for D (6 bases). V was cut by 5 bases and J by 4 bases, with 29 bases left in between. The CDR3 runs 19 residues. Germline-derived CDR1 and CDR2 are SGHVS and FQNEAQ. The entire variable domain, with the rest obtained from reference TRBV7-8 and TRBJ1-1, is as follows: GAGVSQSPRYKVAKRGQDVALRCDPISGHVSLFWYQQALGQGPEFLTYFQNEAQLDKSGLPSDRFFAERPEGSVSTLKIQRTQQEDSAVYLCASSPSPIQGALRGTEAFFGQGTRLTVV.

The chain is built from TRBV15 and TRBJ1-2; 7 positions agree with TRBD1. The CDR3 contains 20 residues. Germline V CDR1 and CDR2: LNHNV, YYDKDF (reference sequence). V trimming: 2 bases; J trimming: 6 bases; junction bases outside the gene matches: 24. CDR3 region: CATSRNKVPVLTGFGDGYTF. The CDR3 DNA reads TGTGCCACCAGCAGAAATAAGGTCCCAGTATTGACAGGGTTTGGCGATGGCTACACCTTC. Combining the CDR3 with reference TRBV15 and TRBJ1-2 gives the whole variable domain DAMVIQNPRYQVTQFGKPVTLSCSQTLNHNVMYWYQQKSSQAPKLLFHYYDKDFNNEADTPDNFQSRRPNTSFCFLDIRSPGLGDTAMYLCATSRNKVPVLTGFGDGYTFGSGTRLTVV.

V and J are TRBV18 and TRBJ2-5, with a tentative D call TRBD1 (5 bases). Matching the DNA end better, TRBJ2-7 makes the J call doubtful. The CDR3 spans 14 residues. From germline, CDR1 is KGHSH and CDR2 LQKENI. Written as DNA, the CDR3 is TGTGCCAGCTCACCTGCCGCAGGGTCCTACGAGCAGTACTTC. This translates into CASSPAAGSYEQYF.

As for this clone: The same CDR3 can be traced to other DNA sequences in this sample. J is TRBJ1-2 and V is TRBV5-1, with 9 positions matching TRBD1. J gave up 5 bases and V 6 bases, and 5 bases lay outside the gene matches. The CDR3 covers 13 residues. Germline V gene data show CDR1 as SGHRS and CDR2 as YFSETQ. The CDR3 nucleotides read TGCGCCAGCACCCTCGGACAGGGGTATGGCTACACCTTC. Residues: CASTLGQGYGYTF.

V is TRBV7-3 and J is TRBJ2-1, with D uncertain. The V end lost 3 bases, the J end lost 15 bases, and 12 bases lay between the germline ends. The CDR3 runs 11 residues. CDR1 and CDR2 from the germline V gene are SGHTA and FQGTGA. CDR3 region: CASSLGNSRFF. The CDR3 DNA sequence: TGTGCCAGCAGCTTGGGCAACAGTCGGTTCTTC.

The chain joins TRBV7-9 to TRBJ2-5; weak D call: TRBD1 (6 bases). Germline-derived CDR1 and CDR2 are SEHNR and FQNEAQ (reference sequence). The length of the CDR3 is 14 residues. Trimming stripped 5 bases from V and 2 bases from J, with 12 bases between. The CDR3 DNA follows: TGTGCCAGCAGCGCCTTTACAGGGCAAGAGACCCAGTACTTC. As protein: CASSAFTGQETQYF.